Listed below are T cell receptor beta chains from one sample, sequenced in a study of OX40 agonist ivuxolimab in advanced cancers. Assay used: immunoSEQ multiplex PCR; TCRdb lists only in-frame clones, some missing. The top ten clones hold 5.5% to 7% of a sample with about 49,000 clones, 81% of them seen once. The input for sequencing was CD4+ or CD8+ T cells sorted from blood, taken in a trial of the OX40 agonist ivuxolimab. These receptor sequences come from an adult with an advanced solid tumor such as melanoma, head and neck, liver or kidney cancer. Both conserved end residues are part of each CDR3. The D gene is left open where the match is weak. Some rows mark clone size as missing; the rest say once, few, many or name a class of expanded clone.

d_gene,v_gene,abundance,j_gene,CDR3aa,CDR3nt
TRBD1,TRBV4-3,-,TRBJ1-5,CASSPGRGSNQPQHF,TGCGCCAGCAGCCCGGGCAGGGGGTCTAATCAGCCCCAGCATTTT
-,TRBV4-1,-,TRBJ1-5,CASSQGPGSNQPQHF,TGCGCCAGCAGCCAAGGACCTGGGAGCAATCAGCCCCAGCATTTT
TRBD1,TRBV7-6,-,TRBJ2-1,CASSLVRGGGNEQFF,TGTGCCAGCAGCTTAGTAAGAGGGGGCGGCAATGAGCAGTTCTTC
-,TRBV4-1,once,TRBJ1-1,CASSYTGGGMNTEAFF,TGCGCCAGCAGCTATACCGGCGGGGGGATGAACACTGAAGCTTTCTTT
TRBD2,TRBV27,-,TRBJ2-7,CASSAASGAYEQYF,TGTGCCAGCAGCGCGGCTAGCGGAGCCTACGAGCAGTACTTC
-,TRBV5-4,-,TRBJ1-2,CASSETGEGYTF,TGTGCCAGCAGCGAGACAGGTGAAGGCTACACCTTC
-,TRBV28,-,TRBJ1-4,CASSSRMGANEKLFF,TGTGCCAGCAGTTCCCGGATGGGAGCTAATGAAAAACTGTTTTTT
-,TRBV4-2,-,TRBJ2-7,CASSQENEISYEQYF,TGTGCCAGCAGCCAAGAAAACGAGATCTCCTACGAGCAGTACTTC
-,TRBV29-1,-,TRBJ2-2,CSVEDRQNTGELFF,TGCAGCGTTGAAGATCGACAGAACACCGGGGAGCTGTTTTTT
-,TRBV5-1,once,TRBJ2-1,CASRAGSYNEQFF,TGCGCCAGCAGAGCGGGCTCCTACAATGAGCAGTTCTTC
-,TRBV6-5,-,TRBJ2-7,CASSYSSGAVSYEQYF,TGTGCCAGCAGTTACTCGTCGGGGGCCGTTTCCTACGAGCAGTACTTC
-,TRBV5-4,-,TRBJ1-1,CASSLVPLLGAVNTEAFF,TGTGCCAGCAGCTTGGTTCCCCTGCTAGGAGCAGTTAATACTGAAGCTTTCTTT
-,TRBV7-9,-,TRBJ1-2,CASSLNYGYTF,TGTGCCAGCAGCTTAAACTATGGCTACACCTTC
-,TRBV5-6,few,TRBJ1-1,CASSLSAGRFTEAFF,TGTGCCAGCAGCTTGAGCGCGGGCAGGTTCACTGAAGCTTTCTTT
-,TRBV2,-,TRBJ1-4,CASSEGGFVQKLFF,TGTGCCAGCAGTGAAGGGGGCTTCGTCCAAAAACTGTTTTTT
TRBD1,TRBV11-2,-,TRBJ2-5,CACRGLGETQYF,TGTGCCTGCAGGGGGTTGGGTGAGACCCAGTACTTC
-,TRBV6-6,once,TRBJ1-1,CASSLPGMNTEAFF,TGTGCCAGCAGTTTACCAGGGATGAACACTGAAGCTTTCTTT
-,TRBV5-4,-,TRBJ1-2,CASSLAGTHYGYTF,TGTGCCAGCAGCTTGGCGGGTACCCACTATGGCTACACCTTC
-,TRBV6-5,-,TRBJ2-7,CASSYALGGYEQYF,TGTGCCAGCAGTTACGCCCTGGGAGGCTACGAGCAGTACTTC
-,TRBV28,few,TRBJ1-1,CASSTLLGLNTEAFF,TGTGCCAGCAGTACCCTTTTGGGCTTGAACACTGAAGCTTTCTTT
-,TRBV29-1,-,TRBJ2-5,CSAEGPGLETQYF,TGCAGCGCCGAAGGCCCGGGTTTAGAGACCCAGTACTTC
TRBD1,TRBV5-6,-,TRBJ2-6,CASSGGQGAGANVLTF,TGTGCCAGCAGCGGGGGACAGGGGGCTGGGGCCAACGTCCTGACTTTC
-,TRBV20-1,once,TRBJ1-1,CSAGQGVEAFF,TGCAGTGCTGGGCAGGGAGTTGAAGCTTTCTTT
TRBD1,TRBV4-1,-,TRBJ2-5,CASSQEDRVEETQYF,TGCGCCAGCAGCCAAGAAGACAGGGTAGAAGAGACCCAGTACTTC
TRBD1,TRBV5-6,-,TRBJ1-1,CASSAAGGSWNTEAFF,TGTGCCAGCAGCGCGGCAGGGGGCAGTTGGAACACTGAAGCTTTCTTT
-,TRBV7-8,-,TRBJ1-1,CASSLGAGTVYTEAFF,TGTGCCAGCAGCTTAGGGGCGGGGACGGTGTACACTGAAGCTTTCTTT
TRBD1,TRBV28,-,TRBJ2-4,CASSNDRETAKNIQYF,TGTGCCAGCAGCAACGACAGGGAGACAGCCAAAAACATTCAGTACTTC
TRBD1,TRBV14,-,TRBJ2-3,CASSQVLGRGPTDTQYF,TGTGCCAGCAGCCAAGTGCTCGGCAGGGGGCCCACAGATACGCAGTATTTT
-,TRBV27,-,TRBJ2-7,CASSKTLSEQYF,TGTGCCAGCAGTAAGACGCTGTCCGAGCAGTACTTC
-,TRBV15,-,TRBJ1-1,CATSRDRTTRAFF,TGTGCCACCAGCAGAGATAGGACCACCCGAGCTTTCTTT
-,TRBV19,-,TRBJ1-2,CASSGVRAYGYTF,TGTGCCAGTAGTGGGGTTCGGGCCTATGGCTACACCTTC
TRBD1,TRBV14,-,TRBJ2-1,CASSQGTGWADEQFF,TGTGCCAGCAGTCAGGGGACAGGTTGGGCCGATGAGCAGTTCTTC
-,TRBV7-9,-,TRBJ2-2,CASSSTREEYSNTGELFF,TGTGCCAGCAGCAGCACCAGGGAAGAATATTCGAACACCGGGGAGCTGTTTTTT
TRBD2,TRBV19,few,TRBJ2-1,CASSPLAGGLGEQFF,TGTGCCAGTAGTCCACTAGCGGGAGGGCTCGGTGAGCAGTTCTTC
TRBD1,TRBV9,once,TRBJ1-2,CASSIRDRASGYTF,TGTGCCAGCAGCATCCGGGACAGGGCCTCTGGCTACACCTTC
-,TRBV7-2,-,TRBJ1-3,CASSLGRDTIYF,TGTGCCAGCAGCTTAGGAAGAGACACCATATATTTT
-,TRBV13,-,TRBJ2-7,CASSLGTGTYEQYF,TGTGCCAGCAGCTTAGGGACAGGTACCTACGAGCAGTACTTC